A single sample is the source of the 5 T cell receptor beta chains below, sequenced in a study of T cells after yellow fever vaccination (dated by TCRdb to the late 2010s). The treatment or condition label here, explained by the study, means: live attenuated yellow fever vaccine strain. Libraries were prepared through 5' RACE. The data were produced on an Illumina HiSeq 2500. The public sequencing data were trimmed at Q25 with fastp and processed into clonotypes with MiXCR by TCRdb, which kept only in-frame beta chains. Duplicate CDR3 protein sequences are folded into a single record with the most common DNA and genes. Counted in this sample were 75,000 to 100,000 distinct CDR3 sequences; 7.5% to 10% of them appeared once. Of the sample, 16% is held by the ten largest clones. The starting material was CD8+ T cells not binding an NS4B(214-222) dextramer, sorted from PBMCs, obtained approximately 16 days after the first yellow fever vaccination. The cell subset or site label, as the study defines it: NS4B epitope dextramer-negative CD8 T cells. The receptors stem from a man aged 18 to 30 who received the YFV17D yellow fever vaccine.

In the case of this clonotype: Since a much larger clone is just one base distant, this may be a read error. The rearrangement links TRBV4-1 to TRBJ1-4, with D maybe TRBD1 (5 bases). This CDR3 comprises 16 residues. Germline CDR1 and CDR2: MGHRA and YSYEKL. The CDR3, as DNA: TGCGCCAGCTGCCAAGAAGTCAGGGACCGTAATGAAAAACTGTTTTTT. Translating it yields CASCQEVRDRNEKLFF.

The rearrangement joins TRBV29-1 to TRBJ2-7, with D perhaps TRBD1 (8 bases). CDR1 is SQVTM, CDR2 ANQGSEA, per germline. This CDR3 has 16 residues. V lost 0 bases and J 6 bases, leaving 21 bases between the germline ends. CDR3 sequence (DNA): TGCAGCGTTGAAGAATGTTTGACAGGGGAGGGCCTCGAGCAGTACGTC. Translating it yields CSVEECLTGEGLEQYV.

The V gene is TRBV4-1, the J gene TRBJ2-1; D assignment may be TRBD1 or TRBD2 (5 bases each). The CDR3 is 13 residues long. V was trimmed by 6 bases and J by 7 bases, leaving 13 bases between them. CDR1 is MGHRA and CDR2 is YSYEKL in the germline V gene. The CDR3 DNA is TGCGCCAGCAGGCCCGAGGGGTTAAATGAGCAGTTCTTC. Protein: CASRPEGLNEQFF.

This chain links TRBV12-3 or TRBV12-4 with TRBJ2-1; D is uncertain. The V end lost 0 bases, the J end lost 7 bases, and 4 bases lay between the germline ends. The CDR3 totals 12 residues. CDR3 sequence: CASSLAQNEQFF. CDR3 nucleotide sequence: TGTGCCAGCAGTTTAGCGCAGAATGAGCAGTTCTTC.

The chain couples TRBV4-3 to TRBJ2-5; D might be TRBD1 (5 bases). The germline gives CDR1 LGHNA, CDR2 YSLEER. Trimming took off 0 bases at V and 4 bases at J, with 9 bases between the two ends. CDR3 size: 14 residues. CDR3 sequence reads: CASSQEAGRETQYF. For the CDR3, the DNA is TGCGCCAGCAGCCAAGAGGCAGGGCGAGAGACCCAGTACTTC.